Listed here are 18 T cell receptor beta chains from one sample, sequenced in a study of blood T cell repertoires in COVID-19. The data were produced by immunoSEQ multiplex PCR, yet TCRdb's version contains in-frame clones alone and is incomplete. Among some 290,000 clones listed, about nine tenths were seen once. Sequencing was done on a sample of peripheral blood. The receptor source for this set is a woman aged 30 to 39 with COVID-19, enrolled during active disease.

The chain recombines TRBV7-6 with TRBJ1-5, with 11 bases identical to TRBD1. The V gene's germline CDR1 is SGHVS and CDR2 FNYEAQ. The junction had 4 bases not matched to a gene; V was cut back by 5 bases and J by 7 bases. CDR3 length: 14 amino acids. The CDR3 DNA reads TGTGCCAGCAGCCCGGGACAGGGGGTCCAGCCCCAGCATTTT. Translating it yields CASSPGQGVQPQHF.

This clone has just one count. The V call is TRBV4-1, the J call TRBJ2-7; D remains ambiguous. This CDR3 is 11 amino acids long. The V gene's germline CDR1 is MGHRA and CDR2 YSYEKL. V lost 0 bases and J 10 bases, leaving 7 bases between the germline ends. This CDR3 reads CASSQDRSQYF. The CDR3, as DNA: TGCGCCAGCAGCCAAGACAGGTCCCAGTACTTC.

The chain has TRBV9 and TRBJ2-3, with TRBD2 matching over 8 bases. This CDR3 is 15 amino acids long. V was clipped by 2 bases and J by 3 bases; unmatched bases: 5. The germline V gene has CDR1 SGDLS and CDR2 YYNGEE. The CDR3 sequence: CASSVERGTTDTQYF. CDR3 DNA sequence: TGTGCCAGCAGCGTTGAGCGGGGGACAACAGATACGCAGTATTTT.

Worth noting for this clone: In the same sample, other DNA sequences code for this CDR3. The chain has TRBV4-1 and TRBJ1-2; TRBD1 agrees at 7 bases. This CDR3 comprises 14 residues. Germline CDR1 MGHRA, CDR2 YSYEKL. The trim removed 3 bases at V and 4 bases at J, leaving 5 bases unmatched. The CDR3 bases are TGCGCCAGCAGCCAGGTTGGACAGGCCTATGGCTACACCTTC. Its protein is CASSQVGQAYGYTF.

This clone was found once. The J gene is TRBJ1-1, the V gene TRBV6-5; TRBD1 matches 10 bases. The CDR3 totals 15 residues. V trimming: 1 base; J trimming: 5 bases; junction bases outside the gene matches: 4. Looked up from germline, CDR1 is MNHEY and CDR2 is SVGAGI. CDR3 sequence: CASSYLDRGGTEAFF. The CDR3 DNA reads TGTGCCAGCAGTTACTTGGACAGGGGGGGAACTGAAGCTTTCTTT.

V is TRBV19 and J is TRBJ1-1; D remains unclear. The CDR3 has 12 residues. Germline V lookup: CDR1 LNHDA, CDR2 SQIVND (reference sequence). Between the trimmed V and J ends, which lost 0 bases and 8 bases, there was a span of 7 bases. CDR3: CASSIDTAEAFF. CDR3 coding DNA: TGTGCCAGTAGTATAGATACAGCCGAAGCTTTCTTT. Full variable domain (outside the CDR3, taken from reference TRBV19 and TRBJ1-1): DGGITQSPKYLFRKEGQNVTLSCEQNLNHDAMYWYRQDPGQGLRLIYYSQIVNDFQKGDIAEGYSVSREKKESFPLTVTSAQKNPTAFYLCASSIDTAEAFFGQGTRLTVV.

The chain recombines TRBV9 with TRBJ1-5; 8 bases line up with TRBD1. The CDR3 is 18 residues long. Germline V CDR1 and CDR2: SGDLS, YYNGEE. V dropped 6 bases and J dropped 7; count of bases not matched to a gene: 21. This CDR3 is CASITEKDRVTAGQPQHF. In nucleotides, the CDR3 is TGTGCCAGCATCACGGAGAAGGACAGGGTTACCGCTGGCCAGCCCCAGCATTTT.

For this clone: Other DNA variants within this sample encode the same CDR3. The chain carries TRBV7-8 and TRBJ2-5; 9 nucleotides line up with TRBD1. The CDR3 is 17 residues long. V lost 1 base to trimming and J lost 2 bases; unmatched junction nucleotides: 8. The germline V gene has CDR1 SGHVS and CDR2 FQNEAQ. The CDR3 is CASSLGRQGVDQETQYF. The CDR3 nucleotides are TGTGCCAGCAGCTTAGGCCGACAGGGGGTAGATCAAGAGACCCAGTACTTC.

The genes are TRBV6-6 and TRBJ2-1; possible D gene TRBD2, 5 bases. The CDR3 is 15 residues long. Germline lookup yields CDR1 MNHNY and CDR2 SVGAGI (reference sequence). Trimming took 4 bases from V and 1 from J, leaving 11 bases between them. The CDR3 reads CASSSVGGSYNEQFF. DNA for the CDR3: TGTGCCAGCAGTTCCGTCGGAGGTTCCTACAATGAGCAGTTCTTC.

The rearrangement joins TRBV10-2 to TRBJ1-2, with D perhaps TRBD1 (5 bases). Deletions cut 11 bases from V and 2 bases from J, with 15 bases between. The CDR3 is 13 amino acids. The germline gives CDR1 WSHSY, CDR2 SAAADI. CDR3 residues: CAGTAGPNYGYTF. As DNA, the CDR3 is TGCGCCGGAACTGCGGGACCCAACTATGGCTACACCTTC.

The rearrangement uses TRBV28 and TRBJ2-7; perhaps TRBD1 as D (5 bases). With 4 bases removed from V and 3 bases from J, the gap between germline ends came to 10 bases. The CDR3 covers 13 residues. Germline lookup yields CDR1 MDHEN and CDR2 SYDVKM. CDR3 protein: CASSYTGVYEQYF. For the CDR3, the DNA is TGTGCCAGCAGTTATACAGGAGTCTACGAGCAGTACTTC. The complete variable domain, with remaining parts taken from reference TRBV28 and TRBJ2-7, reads DVKVTQSSRYLVKRTGEKVFLECVQDMDHENMFWYRQDPGLGLRLIYFSYDVKMKEKGDIPEGYSVSREKKERFSLILESASTNQTSMYLCASSYTGVYEQYFGPGTRLTVT.

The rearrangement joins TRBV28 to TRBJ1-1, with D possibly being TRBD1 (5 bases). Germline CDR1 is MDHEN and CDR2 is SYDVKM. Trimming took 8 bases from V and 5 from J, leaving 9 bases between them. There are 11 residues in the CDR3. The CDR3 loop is CASGAGTEAFF. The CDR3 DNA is TGTGCCAGCGGCGCAGGGACTGAAGCTTTCTTT.

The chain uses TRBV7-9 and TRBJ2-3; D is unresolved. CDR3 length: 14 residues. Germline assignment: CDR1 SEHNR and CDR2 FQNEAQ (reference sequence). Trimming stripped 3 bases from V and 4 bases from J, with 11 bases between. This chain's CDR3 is CASSFPGVADTQYF. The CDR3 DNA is TGTGCCAGCAGCTTCCCCGGAGTGGCAGATACGCAGTATTTT.

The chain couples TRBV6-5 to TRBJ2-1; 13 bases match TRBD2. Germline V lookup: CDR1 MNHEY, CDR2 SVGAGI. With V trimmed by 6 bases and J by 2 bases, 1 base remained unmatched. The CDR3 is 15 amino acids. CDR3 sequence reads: CASRLAGGPYNEQFF. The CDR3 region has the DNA TGTGCCAGCAGACTAGCGGGGGGGCCCTACAATGAGCAGTTCTTC.

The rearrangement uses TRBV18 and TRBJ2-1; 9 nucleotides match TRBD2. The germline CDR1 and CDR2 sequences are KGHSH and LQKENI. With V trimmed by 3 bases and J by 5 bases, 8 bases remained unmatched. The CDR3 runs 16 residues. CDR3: CASSPTLTSGNNEQFF. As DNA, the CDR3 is TGTGCCAGCTCACCTACTTTGACTAGCGGAAACAATGAGCAGTTCTTC.

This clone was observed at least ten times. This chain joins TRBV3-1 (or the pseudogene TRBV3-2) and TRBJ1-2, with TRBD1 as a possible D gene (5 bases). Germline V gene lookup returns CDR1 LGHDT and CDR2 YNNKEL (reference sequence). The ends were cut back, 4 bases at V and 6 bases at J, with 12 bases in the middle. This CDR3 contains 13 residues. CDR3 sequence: CASSLGQRDGYTF. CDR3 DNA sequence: TGTGCCAGCAGCCTAGGACAACGGGATGGCTACACCTTC.

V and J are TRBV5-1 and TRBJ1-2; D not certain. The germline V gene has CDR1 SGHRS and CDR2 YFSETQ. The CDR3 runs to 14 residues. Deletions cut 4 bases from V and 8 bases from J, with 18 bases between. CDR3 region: CASSLNPESGGYTF. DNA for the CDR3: TGCGCCAGCAGCCTCAATCCGGAATCGGGGGGCTACACCTTC.

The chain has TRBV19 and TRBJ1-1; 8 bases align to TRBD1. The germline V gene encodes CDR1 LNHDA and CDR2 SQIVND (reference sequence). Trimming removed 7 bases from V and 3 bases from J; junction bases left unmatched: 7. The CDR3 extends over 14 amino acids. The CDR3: CASIDDRGHTEAFF. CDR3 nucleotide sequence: TGTGCCAGTATTGATGACAGGGGACACACTGAAGCTTTCTTT.